This T cell receptor beta chain came from a study of shared clonotypes between healthy human individuals. This table comes from immunoSEQ multiplex PCR, and its TCRdb copy is limited to in-frame clones, with some not included. Here the sample spans about 2.1 million clones, approximately 92% being singletons. As to this clone: The same CDR3 arises from other DNA sequences in this sample as well.

Trimming cost V 3 bases and J 4 bases, with 9 bases left between them. Germline V CDR1 and CDR2: MNHEY, SMNVEV (reference sequence). The CDR3 covers 13 residues. CD45RO-negative, CCR7-positively selected cells formed the naive CD8 fraction, excluding terminally differentiated effector memory CD45RA+ cells. The chain joins TRBV27 to TRBJ1-1; possible D gene TRBD1, 6 bases. Sequencing was performed on naive CD8+ T cells from PBMCs. This TCR derives from a man between 18 and 35 years old in good health. Some clones in this sample may be carry-over from other donors' samples. CDR3 sequence (DNA): TGTGCCAGCAGTTTCATCAGGGGCACTGAAGCTTTCTTT. Translating gives CASSFIRGTEAFF.